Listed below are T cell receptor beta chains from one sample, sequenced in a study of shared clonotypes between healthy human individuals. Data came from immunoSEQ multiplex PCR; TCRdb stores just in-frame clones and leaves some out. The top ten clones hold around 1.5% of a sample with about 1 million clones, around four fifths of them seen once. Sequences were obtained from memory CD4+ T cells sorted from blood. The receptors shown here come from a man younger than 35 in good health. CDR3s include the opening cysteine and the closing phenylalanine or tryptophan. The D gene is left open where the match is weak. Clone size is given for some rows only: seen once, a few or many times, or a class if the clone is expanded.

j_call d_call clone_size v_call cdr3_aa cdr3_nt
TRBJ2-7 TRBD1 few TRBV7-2 CASSLEEVTGAGEQYF TGTGCCAGCAGCTTAGAGGAGGTGACAGGGGCAGGGGAGCAGTACTTC
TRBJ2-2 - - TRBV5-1 CASSLFRTTNTGELFF TGCGCCAGCAGCTTGTTCAGAACCACGAACACCGGGGAGCTGTTTTTT
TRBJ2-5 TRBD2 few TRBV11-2 CASSLGGLAGDQETQYF TGTGCCAGCAGCTTAGGGGGACTAGCGGGGGACCAAGAGACCCAGTACTTC
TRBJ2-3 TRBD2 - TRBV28 CASSESGVTDTQYF TGTGCCAGCAGCGAAAGCGGGGTCACAGATACGCAGTATTTT
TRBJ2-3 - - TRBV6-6 CASSENTDTQYF TGTGCCAGCAGCGAGAACACAGATACGCAGTATTTT
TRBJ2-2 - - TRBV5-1 CASSLSSHTGELFF TGCGCCAGCAGCTTGTCGTCACACACCGGGGAGCTGTTTTTT
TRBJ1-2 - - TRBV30 CAWFRRQDNYGYTF TGTGCCTGGTTTCGTCGACAGGATAACTATGGCTACACCTTC
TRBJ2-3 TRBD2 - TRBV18 CASSPGTSGGTSTDTQYF TGTGCCAGCTCACCTGGGACTAGCGGGGGGACAAGCACAGATACGCAGTATTTT
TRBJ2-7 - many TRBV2 CASSEVLRTLGNEQYF TGTGCCAGCAGTGAAGTTTTGAGGACCCTAGGGAACGAGCAGTACTTC
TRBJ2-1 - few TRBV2 CASSAGVSSYNEQFF TGTGCCAGCAGCGCCGGGGTAAGCTCCTACAATGAGCAGTTCTTC
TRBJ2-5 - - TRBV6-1 CASTRGSYQETQYF TGTGCCAGCACACGGGGGAGCTACCAAGAGACCCAGTACTTC
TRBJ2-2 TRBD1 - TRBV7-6 CASSMTGSIGELFF TGTGCCAGCAGCATGACAGGGTCAATCGGGGAGCTGTTTTTT
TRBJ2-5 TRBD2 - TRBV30 CAWSFSGAQETQYF TGTGCCTGGTCGTTTAGCGGGGCCCAAGAGACCCAGTACTTC
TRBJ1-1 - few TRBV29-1 CSVLGNTEAFF TGCAGCGTTCTCGGGAACACTGAAGCTTTCTTT
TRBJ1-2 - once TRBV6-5 CASADRLYGYTF TGTGCCAGCGCCGATCGTCTATATGGCTACACCTTC
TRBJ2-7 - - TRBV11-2 CASSSLISYEQYF TGTGCCAGCAGCTCCCTGATATCCTACGAGCAGTACTTC
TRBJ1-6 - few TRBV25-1 CASTEGTVGAPLHF TGTGCCAGCACCGAAGGGACTGTTGGGGCACCCCTCCACTTT
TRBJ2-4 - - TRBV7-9 CASSTQGGSENIQYF TGTGCCAGCAGCACCCAGGGAGGCTCGGAAAACATTCAGTACTTC
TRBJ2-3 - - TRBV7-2 CASSLVPTSTDTQYF TGTGCCAGCAGCTTAGTTCCCACTAGCACAGATACGCAGTATTTT
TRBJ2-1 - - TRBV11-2 CASSLPRNTGVNEQFF TGTGCCAGCAGCCTCCCTCGGAACACCGGGGTAAATGAGCAGTTCTTC
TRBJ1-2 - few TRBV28 CASSLRGLYGYTF TGTGCCAGCAGTTTGCGAGGACTCTATGGCTACACCTTC
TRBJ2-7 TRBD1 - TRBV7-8 CARKDRGRNSYEQYF TGTGCCAGAAAAGACAGGGGGCGAAATTCCTACGAGCAGTACTTC
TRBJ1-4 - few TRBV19 CASSYWEGTNEKLFF TGTGCCAGTAGTTATTGGGAGGGGACTAATGAAAAACTGTTTTTT
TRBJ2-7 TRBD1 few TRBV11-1 CASRLGTAVSEQYF TGTGCCAGCAGGCTGGGGACAGCGGTGAGCGAGCAGTACTTC
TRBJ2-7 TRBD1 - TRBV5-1 CASSLGTGVGLDEQYF TGCGCCAGCAGCTTGGGGACAGGGGTAGGACTCGACGAGCAGTACTTC
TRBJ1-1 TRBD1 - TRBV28 CASSLSKPGQGNTEAFF TGTGCCAGCAGTTTGTCGAAACCGGGACAGGGGAACACTGAAGCTTTCTTT
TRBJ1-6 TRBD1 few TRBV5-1 CASSFRQGKNSPLHF TGCGCCAGCAGCTTTCGACAGGGCAAGAATTCACCCCTCCACTTT
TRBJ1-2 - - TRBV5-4 CASSLDSHYGYTF TGTGCCAGCAGCTTAGACAGCCACTATGGCTACACCTTC
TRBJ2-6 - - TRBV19 CASNPTGGANVLTF TGTGCCAGTAACCCGACGGGGGGGGCCAACGTCCTGACTTTC
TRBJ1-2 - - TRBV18 CASSPPGGVGYTF TGTGCCAGCTCACCACCGGGCGGGGTCGGCTACACCTTC
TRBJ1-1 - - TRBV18 CASSFDENTEAFF TGTGCCAGCTCGTTTGATGAAAACACTGAAGCTTTCTTT
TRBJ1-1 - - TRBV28 CASSPPRKGTEAFF TGTGCCAGCAGTCCCCCCAGGAAAGGGACTGAAGCTTTCTTT
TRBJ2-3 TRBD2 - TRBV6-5 CASRRGLATDTQYF TGTGCCAGCAGACGAGGACTAGCCACAGATACGCAGTATTTT
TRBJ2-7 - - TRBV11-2 CASSLAGTVGGYEQYF TGTGCCAGCAGCTTAGCAGGGACGGTCGGGGGCTACGAGCAGTACTTC
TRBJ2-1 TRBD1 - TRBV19 CASSADRDREQFF TGTGCCAGTAGTGCGGACAGGGACCGTGAGCAGTTCTTC
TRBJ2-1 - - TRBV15 CATSRDEGNEQFF TGTGCCACCAGCAGAGATGAAGGGAATGAGCAGTTCTTC
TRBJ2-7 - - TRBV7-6 CASSLPYGEQYF TGTGCCAGCAGCCTTCCGTACGGCGAGCAGTACTTC
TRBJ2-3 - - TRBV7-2 CASSRRDLGTDTQYF TGTGCCAGCAGCCGGAGGGACCTCGGCACAGATACGCAGTATTTT
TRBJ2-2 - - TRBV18 CASSTQGTGELFF TGTGCCAGCTCAACCCAGGGTACCGGGGAGCTGTTTTTT
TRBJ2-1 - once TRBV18 CASSLHLANEQFF TGTGCCAGCTCACTTCATCTAGCTAATGAGCAGTTCTTC
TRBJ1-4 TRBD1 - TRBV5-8 CASSFPRTGAREKLFF TGTGCCAGCAGTTTCCCCCGGACAGGGGCAAGGGAAAAACTGTTTTTT
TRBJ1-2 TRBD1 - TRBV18 CASSGDSAYGYTF TGTGCCAGCTCAGGGGACAGTGCCTATGGCTACACCTTC
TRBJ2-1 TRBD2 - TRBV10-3 CAISGAGGPYNEQFF TGTGCCATCAGTGGAGCGGGAGGCCCCTACAATGAGCAGTTCTTC
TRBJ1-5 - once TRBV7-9 CASSRGSGLVQPQHF TGTGCCAGCAGCCGAGGGTCAGGGTTGGTTCAGCCCCAGCATTTT
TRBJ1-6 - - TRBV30 CAWSETGSSYNSPLHF TGTGCCTGGAGTGAGACGGGGAGCTCCTATAATTCACCCCTCCACTTT
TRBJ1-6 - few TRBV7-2 CASSFGESPLHF TGTGCCAGCAGCTTTGGCGAATCACCCCTCCACTTT
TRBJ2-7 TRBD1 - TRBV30 CAWRRGQGAYEQYF TGTGCCTGGAGGAGGGGACAGGGGGCTTACGAGCAGTACTTC
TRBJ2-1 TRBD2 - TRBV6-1 CASRKTSGGAGEQFF TGTGCCAGCAGGAAGACTAGCGGGGGTGCAGGTGAGCAGTTCTTC
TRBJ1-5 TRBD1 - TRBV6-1 CASSLTGQGQPQHF TGTGCCAGCAGTTTGACAGGGCAAGGCCAGCCCCAGCATTTT
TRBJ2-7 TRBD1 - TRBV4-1 CASSHGDLAGQGAAEQYF TGCGCCAGCAGCCATGGAGACCTCGCGGGACAGGGGGCGGCCGAGCAGTACTTC
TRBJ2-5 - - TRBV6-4 CASSDSIRPPADQETQYF TGTGCCAGCAGTGACTCGATTCGGCCACCCGCCGACCAAGAGACCCAGTACTTC
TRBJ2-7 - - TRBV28 CASIVHPDRLSYEQYF TGTGCCAGCATAGTTCACCCTGACAGGCTCTCCTACGAGCAGTACTTC
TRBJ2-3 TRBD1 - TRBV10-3 CAISRQGTSTDTQYF TGTGCCATCAGTCGACAGGGAACTAGCACAGATACGCAGTATTTT
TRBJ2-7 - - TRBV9 CASSVQPNYEQYF TGTGCCAGCAGCGTACAGCCGAACTACGAGCAGTACTTC